This is a list of T cell receptor beta chains from one sample in a study of cytomegalovirus exposure and HLA in healthy donors. Measured with immunoSEQ multiplex PCR; TCRdb has only the in-frame clones, and not every one. The table lists 90,000 or so clones, 65% to 90% of them singletons. The specimen was PBMCs. These receptors originate from a young man in good health and CMV-seropositive. The CDR3 runs from the conserved cysteine through the conserved F or W. A D gene is named only where the DNA matches it firmly. Some rows have no size entry. The others give once, few or many, or a class for an expanded clone.

j_gene: TRBJ1-1; v_gene: TRBV7-9; d_gene: -; abundance: -; CDR3aa: CASSAPQAGFPTEAFF; CDR3nt: TGTGCCAGCAGCGCCCCTCAGGCAGGGTTCCCCACTGAAGCTTTCTTT
j_gene: TRBJ1-1; v_gene: TRBV7-2; d_gene: -; abundance: few; CDR3aa: CASSLDPRVNTEAFF; CDR3nt: TGTGCCAGCAGCTTGGACCCGCGGGTGAACACTGAAGCTTTCTTT
j_gene: TRBJ1-5; v_gene: TRBV9; d_gene: -; abundance: once; CDR3aa: CASSFLGHGNQPQHF; CDR3nt: TGTGCCAGCAGCTTCCTTGGACACGGAAATCAGCCCCAGCATTTT
j_gene: TRBJ2-3; v_gene: TRBV10-3; d_gene: -; abundance: -; CDR3aa: CAISESAGSSTDTQYF; CDR3nt: TGTGCCATCAGTGAGTCGGCGGGATCTAGCACAGATACGCAGTATTTT
j_gene: TRBJ2-1; v_gene: TRBV11-2; d_gene: TRBD2; abundance: -; CDR3aa: CASSFNGRYNEQFF; CDR3nt: TGTGCCAGCAGCTTCAACGGGAGGTACAATGAGCAGTTCTTC
j_gene: TRBJ2-1; v_gene: TRBV7-2; d_gene: -; abundance: -; CDR3aa: CASSFGLPRSSYNEQFF; CDR3nt: TGTGCCAGCAGCTTTGGACTCCCACGGAGCTCCTACAATGAGCAGTTCTTC
j_gene: TRBJ2-2; v_gene: TRBV6-1; d_gene: -; abundance: few; CDR3aa: CASSETGGANTGELFF; CDR3nt: TGTGCCAGCAGTGAAACGGGCGGGGCGAACACCGGGGAGCTGTTTTTT
j_gene: TRBJ1-1; v_gene: TRBV6-5; d_gene: -; abundance: -; CDR3aa: CASSETENTEAFF; CDR3nt: TGTGCCAGCAGTGAGACAGAGAACACTGAAGCTTTCTTT
j_gene: TRBJ2-2; v_gene: TRBV7-9; d_gene: -; abundance: -; CDR3aa: CASRGGYTGELFF; CDR3nt: TGTGCCAGTAGGGGGGGCTACACCGGGGAGCTGTTTTTT
j_gene: TRBJ2-2; v_gene: TRBV11-2; d_gene: -; abundance: -; CDR3aa: CASSTPEAGGGTGELFF; CDR3nt: TGTGCCAGCAGCACCCCTGAAGCTGGGGGCGGCACCGGGGAGCTGTTTTTT
j_gene: TRBJ2-7; v_gene: TRBV4-3; d_gene: TRBD2; abundance: -; CDR3aa: CASSQGLAGVIIFIHEQYF; CDR3nt: TGCGCCAGCAGCCAAGGACTAGCGGGAGTCATCATTTTTATCCACGAGCAGTACTTC
j_gene: TRBJ2-1; v_gene: TRBV6-5; d_gene: TRBD2; abundance: -; CDR3aa: CASSSGGRLHEQFF; CDR3nt: TGTGCCAGCTCCTCGGGCGGGAGATTGCATGAGCAGTTCTTC
j_gene: TRBJ2-7; v_gene: TRBV15; d_gene: -; abundance: once; CDR3aa: CATSRADFYEQYF; CDR3nt: TGTGCCACCAGCAGAGCAGATTTCTACGAGCAGTACTTC
j_gene: TRBJ1-4; v_gene: TRBV5-1; d_gene: -; abundance: -; CDR3aa: CASSSQGDGEKLFF; CDR3nt: TGCGCCAGCAGCTCACAGGGTGACGGGGAAAAACTGTTTTTT
j_gene: TRBJ1-5; v_gene: TRBV21-1; d_gene: -; abundance: -; CDR3aa: CASTQGGKGNQPQHF; CDR3nt: TGTGCCAGCACCCAAGGTGGGAAGGGGAATCAGCCCCAGCATTTT
j_gene: TRBJ2-1; v_gene: TRBV5-5; d_gene: TRBD2; abundance: -; CDR3aa: CASSPLAGDSYNEQFF; CDR3nt: TGTGCCAGCAGCCCCCTAGCGGGAGACTCCTACAATGAGCAGTTCTTC
j_gene: TRBJ2-4; v_gene: TRBV6-5; d_gene: -; abundance: -; CDR3aa: CASTQTRDIQYF; CDR3nt: TGTGCCAGCACCCAAACTCGGGACATTCAGTACTTC
j_gene: TRBJ2-5; v_gene: TRBV7-9; d_gene: -; abundance: -; CDR3aa: CASSLVARETQYF; CDR3nt: TGTGCCAGCAGCTTAGTAGCGAGGGAGACCCAGTACTTC